What follows are 6 T cell receptor beta chains derived from one specimen sequenced in a study of technical replicates of blood from a handful of donors (dated by TCRdb to 2016 to 2017). Libraries came from the immunoSEQ multiplex PCR assay. TCRdb carries this immuneACCESS record with in-frame sequences only. Its versions omit some clonotypes, under half of them owing to an unresolved V gene in the studies checked, with the rest unexplained. The sample table holds roughly 14,000 clones, of which 86% were seen once. The top ten clones comprise around 12% of the sample. Sequencing was performed on PBMCs. These receptor sequences come from a human donor in good health.

The V and J genes are TRBV5-8 and TRBJ2-1; 12 nucleotides line up with TRBD2. CDR1 and CDR2 from the germline V gene are SGHTS and YDEGEE. Trimming took 5 bases from V and 6 from J; bases not matched to a gene: 9. The CDR3 extends over 16 amino acids. This chain's CDR3 is CASRVRLAGVGNEQFF. The CDR3 region has the DNA TGTGCCAGCAGGGTGAGACTAGCGGGAGTGGGCAATGAGCAGTTCTTC.

This clone was detected only once. The rearrangement uses TRBV2 and TRBJ2-2, with 10 bases identical to TRBD2. V lost 4 bases and J lost 3; bases outside the gene matches: 8. The CDR3 consists of 17 residues. The germline V gene has CDR1 SNHLY and CDR2 FYNNEI. This CDR3 reads CASSATGLAEDTGELFF. The CDR3 region has the DNA TGTGCCAGCAGTGCCACCGGACTAGCGGAGGACACCGGGGAGCTGTTTTTT.

This chain connects TRBV19 to TRBJ1-5; TRBD1 agrees at 10 bases. V gave up 7 bases and J gave up 1 base; unmatched junction bases: 7. From germline, CDR1 is LNHDA and CDR2 SQIVND (reference sequence). This CDR3 has 16 residues. CDR3 loop: CASKDRGGRSNQPQHF. CDR3 bases: TGTGCCAGTAAGGACAGGGGGGGTAGAAGCAATCAGCCCCAGCATTTT.

The chain is built from TRBV14 and TRBJ1-2; unclear D gene. Trimming removed 2 bases from V and 1 base from J, with 5 bases in between. Germline V gene sequence: CDR1 SGHDN, CDR2 FVKESK. The length of the CDR3 is 13 residues. CDR3 loop: CASSQQVNYGYTF. The CDR3, as DNA: TGTGCCAGCAGCCAACAGGTTAACTATGGCTACACCTTC.

The chain employs TRBV19 and TRBJ1-5; the match to TRBD1 covers 7 bases. CDR3 size: 19 residues. Germline trimming cut 3 bases from V and 2 bases from J; bases unmatched to any gene: 16. Germline V gene data show CDR1 as LNHDA and CDR2 as SQIVND (reference sequence). This CDR3 is CASSMVKGAIGIGNQPQHF. DNA of the CDR3: TGTGCCAGTAGTATGGTGAAGGGGGCAATCGGTATTGGCAATCAGCCCCAGCATTTT.

The chain is built from TRBV23-1 and TRBJ1-4; the match to TRBD1 covers 8 bases. TRBV23-1 is treated as an ORF (open reading frame) with a function not yet certain. Trimming at V came to 3 bases and at J to 0 bases, leaving 9 bases not matched to a gene. The CDR3 sequence is 18 residues long. The CDR3 protein is CASSHGQGTTATNEKLFF. CDR3 nucleotides: TGCGCCAGCAGTCATGGACAGGGAACGACGGCAACTAATGAAAAACTGTTTTTT.